Below are 10 T cell receptor beta chains sequenced from a single sample in a study of PD-L1 blockade in urothelial cancer (dated by TCRdb to about 2017). The time point label, read with the paper, signifies: peripheral blood 6 weeks after treatment start. Libraries were prepared through the immunoSEQ multiplex PCR assay. TCRdb holds this immuneACCESS table with in-frame rearrangements only. Some clones are missing; in checked studies, unresolved V genes explain under half, and the rest has no known cause. Here the sample has about 36,000 clones; approximately 84% occur a single time. The ten largest clonotypes hold roughly a tenth of the sample. The sequencing here drew on PBMCs, taken around atezolizumab (anti-PD-L1) treatment. All receptors come from a man aged 35-49 years with urothelial cancer.

The chain employs TRBV7-6 and TRBJ1-6, with unresolved D. The CDR3 is made up of 18 amino acids. Trimming left V 1 base short and J 0 bases short, with 13 bases between. In germline, CDR1 is SGHVS, CDR2 FNYEAQ. DNA of the CDR3: TGTGCCAGCAGCTTAGACGGCGGGAGTAGCTCCTATAATTCACCCCTCCACTTT. Translated: CASSLDGGSSSYNSPLHF.

The chain is built from TRBV9 and TRBJ2-1, with TRBD1 as a possible D gene (7 bases). Trimming removed 6 bases from V and 6 bases from J, with 28 bases in between. The CDR3 is 18 amino acids. Looked up from germline, CDR1 is SGDLS and CDR2 is YYNGEE. CDR3 sequence: CASTTDPRGAGTPNEQFF. The CDR3 DNA follows: TGTGCCAGCACTACCGACCCCAGGGGGGCAGGAACACCCAATGAGCAGTTCTTC.

The chain joins TRBV19 to TRBJ2-2; D uncertain. The germline V gene encodes CDR1 LNHDA and CDR2 SQIVND (reference sequence). With 3 bases removed from V and 0 bases from J, the gap between germline ends came to 5 bases. This CDR3 is 14 amino acids long. This CDR3 is CASSIQANTGELFF. DNA for the CDR3: TGTGCCAGTAGTATTCAGGCGAACACCGGGGAGCTGTTTTTT.

The genes are TRBV28 and TRBJ2-5, with D hard to call. The ends were cut back, 3 bases at V and 0 bases at J, with 5 bases in the middle. This CDR3 region has 13 residues. Germline CDR1 is MDHEN and CDR2 is SYDVKM. The CDR3, as DNA: TGTGCCAGCAGTTTCGTGTACCAAGAGACCCAGTACTTC. Residues: CASSFVYQETQYF.

The chain carries TRBV6-1 and TRBJ2-4; 14 nucleotides match TRBD2. Trimming at V came to 7 bases and at J to 8 bases, leaving 7 bases not matched to a gene. Germline CDR1 is MNHNS and CDR2 is SASEGT. The CDR3 is made up of 15 amino acids. DNA of the CDR3: TGTGCCAGCACCGGGACTAGCGGGAGAGGGGACATTCAGTACTTC. It encodes CASTGTSGRGDIQYF.

This clone was counted once. This sequence joins TRBV2 and TRBJ2-3, with TRBD1 identical over 7 bases. Per germline, CDR1 SNHLY and CDR2 FYNNEI. The ends lost 11 bases at V and 0 bases at J; junction bases unmatched: 14. This CDR3 comprises 16 residues. The CDR3 here is CAGKLGRDSSTDTQYF. As DNA, the CDR3 is TGTGCCGGAAAATTAGGCCGGGACAGTAGCACAGATACGCAGTATTTT.

The chain links TRBV27 to TRBJ2-7, with 7 bases lining up with TRBD1. The trim removed 5 bases at V and 5 bases at J, leaving 3 bases unmatched. There are 12 residues in the CDR3. Germline V gene data show CDR1 as MNHEY and CDR2 as SMNVEV (reference sequence). CDR3 region: CASSNRGDEQYF. The DNA of the CDR3 is TGTGCCAGCAGTAACAGGGGCGACGAGCAGTACTTC.

The rearrangement links TRBV7-2 to TRBJ1-2, with 10 bases fitting TRBD1. V lost 5 bases to trimming and J lost 6 bases; unmatched junction nucleotides: 9. Germline V lookup: CDR1 SGHTA, CDR2 FQGNSA. The CDR3 totals 15 residues. The CDR3 DNA follows: TGTGCCAGCAGCCCCTCTAGGGGGACAGGGGATGGCTACACCTTC. It is translated as CASSPSRGTGDGYTF.

J is TRBJ1-4 and V is TRBV27, with D tentatively TRBD1 (5 bases). Germline loops: CDR1 MNHEY, CDR2 SMNVEV (reference sequence). V shed 4 bases and J shed 0 bases, with 18 bases lying between them. The CDR3 totals 18 residues. The CDR3 sequence: CASSYGAGPFATNEKLFF. CDR3 sequence (DNA): TGTGCCAGCAGTTACGGGGCGGGGCCCTTTGCAACTAATGAAAAACTGTTTTTT.

The J gene is TRBJ2-2, the V gene TRBV19, with 9 bases identical to TRBD1. The CDR3 totals 15 residues. Looked up from germline, CDR1 is LNHDA and CDR2 is SQIVND (reference sequence). After removal of 9 bases from V and 0 bases from J, the junction contained 5 bases not matched to a gene. CDR3 sequence reads: CASLQGATNTGELFF. CDR3 sequence (DNA): TGTGCCAGCCTACAGGGGGCGACGAACACCGGGGAGCTGTTTTTT.